Shown below are 18 T cell receptor beta chains from a single sample sequenced in a study of blood T cell repertoires in COVID-19. Some clones are missing from TCRdb's copy, which holds only in-frame ones; the method was immunoSEQ multiplex PCR. The table lists roughly 200,000 clones, about 85% of them singletons. The sequenced sample consisted of PBMCs or T cells enriched from blood (not recorded which). The source is a man aged 40-55 years who had recovered from COVID-19.

The chain has TRBV11-2 and TRBJ2-1, with 12 bases matching TRBD2. Germline assignment: CDR1 SGHAT and CDR2 FQNNGV. The CDR3 is made up of 16 amino acids. The junction had 14 bases not matched to a gene; V was cut back by 8 bases and J by 9 bases. CDR3 region: CASSAGLAGLLGEQFF. The CDR3 DNA reads TGTGCCAGCTCCGCGGGACTAGCGGGCCTTTTAGGTGAGCAGTTCTTC.

This clone appeared many times. V and J are TRBV5-6 and TRBJ1-4; 11 bases align to TRBD1. The germline V gene encodes CDR1 SGHDT and CDR2 YYEEEE. The trim removed 2 bases at V and 8 bases at J, leaving 5 bases unmatched. The CDR3 consists of 15 residues. CDR3 DNA sequence: TGTGCCAGCAGCTTCACCGGGACAGGGGGGGAAAAACTGTTTTTT. Translation gives CASSFTGTGGEKLFF.

V and J are TRBV19 and TRBJ1-1; D might be TRBD1 (5 bases). This CDR3 contains 14 residues. Trimming took 3 bases from V and 1 from J, leaving 9 bases between them. Germline V gives CDR1 LNHDA, CDR2 SQIVND (reference sequence). Here the CDR3 DNA reads TGTGCCAGTAGTATGTTAACAGGGAACACTGAAGCTTTCTTT. Protein product: CASSMLTGNTEAFF.

The rearrangement joins TRBV18 to TRBJ2-6; D gene unclear. Trimming left V 6 bases short and J 1 base short, with 10 bases between. Germline assignment: CDR1 KGHSH and CDR2 LQKENI. This CDR3 contains 15 residues. CDR3 bases: TGTGCCAGCTCCCTAGGTTCTTCTGGGGCCAACGTCCTGACTTTC. Its protein product is CASSLGSSGANVLTF.

The chain is built from TRBV2 and TRBJ1-5; D is perhaps TRBD1 (5 bases). This CDR3 comprises 14 residues. Germline CDR1 reads SNHLY; CDR2 reads FYNNEI. V was cut by 4 bases and J by 0 bases, with 7 bases left in between. In DNA, the CDR3 is TGTGCCAGCAGTGGGACATATAGCAATCAGCCCCAGCATTTT. It yields the protein CASSGTYSNQPQHF.

This chain connects TRBV24-1 to TRBJ2-5; 8 bases agree with TRBD1. The CDR3 runs 15 residues. J gave up 1 base and V 6 bases, and 6 bases lay outside the gene matches. In germline, CDR1 is KGHDR, CDR2 SFDVKD. DNA of the CDR3: TGTGCCACCAGTTCCAGGGGGCGTCCCCAAGAGACCCAGTACTTC. This sequence encodes CATSSRGRPQETQYF.

V usage is TRBV5-4 and J usage is TRBJ2-7, with 9 bases lining up with TRBD1. From germline, CDR1 is SGHNT and CDR2 YYREEE (reference sequence). V lost 2 bases, J lost 6 bases, and 6 bases stayed unmatched. The CDR3 runs to 14 residues. CDR3 in amino acids: CASSLRDRESEQYF. CDR3 coding DNA: TGTGCCAGCAGCTTACGGGACAGGGAGTCCGAGCAGTACTTC.

The rearrangement links TRBV5-4 to TRBJ2-7; D call uncertain. CDR3 length equals 14 residues. From germline, CDR1 is SGHNT and CDR2 YYREEE (reference sequence). Trimming shortened V by 0 bases and J by 0 bases, and 7 bases separated the two germline ends. The CDR3 protein is CASSLGGLSYEQYF. CDR3 in DNA: TGTGCCAGCAGCTTGGGCGGTCTCTCCTACGAGCAGTACTTC.

This clone appeared many times. CDR3 sequence: CASRGGRGGEKLFF. CDR3 DNA: TGTGCCAGCAGAGGAGGCAGGGGTGGTGAAAAACTGTTTTTT. The chain links TRBV7-9 to TRBJ1-4; D might be TRBD1 (6 bases). This CDR3 spans 14 amino acids. With 6 bases removed from V and 7 bases from J, the gap between germline ends came to 15 bases. Germline CDR1 is SEHNR and CDR2 is FQNEAQ (reference sequence).

This chain uses TRBV27 with TRBJ2-3; D remains unclear. CDR1 is MNHEY and CDR2 is SMNVEV in the germline V gene (reference sequence). Trimming removed 3 bases from V and 0 bases from J, with 10 bases in between. The CDR3 is 15 amino acids. CDR3 DNA: TGTGCCAGCAGTTTCGGCGGCCCGAGCACAGATACGCAGTATTTT. As protein: CASSFGGPSTDTQYF.

The CDR3 coding sequence is TGTGCTAGTGGTTTGGTATTCTGGGAAGCGGGAAGCACCGGGGAGCTGTTTTTT. This translates into CASGLVFWEAGSTGELFF. The chain is built from TRBV12-5 and TRBJ2-2; 7 bases align to TRBD2. J was trimmed by 4 bases and V by 0 bases; bases with no gene match: 11. Germline CDR1 and CDR2: LGHNT and FRNRAP. The CDR3 covers 18 residues.

The rearrangement uses TRBV11-3 and TRBJ2-5, with TRBD1 as a possible D gene (6 bases). There are 13 residues in the CDR3. Germline CDR1 SGHNT, CDR2 YENEEA. The V gene lost 5 bases and the J gene lost 5 bases, with 12 bases spanning the gap. CDR3 in amino acids: CASSENRAETQYF. The CDR3 coding sequence is TGTGCCAGCAGCGAAAACAGGGCGGAGACCCAGTACTTC.

The J gene is TRBJ2-1, the V gene TRBV12-5; 10 bases are shared with TRBD1. V lost 7 bases and J lost 3; bases outside the gene matches: 9. Germline V gives CDR1 LGHNT, CDR2 FRNRAP. The CDR3 runs 16 residues. CDR3 protein: CASDQGQGRVYNEQFF. The CDR3 nucleotides are TGTGCTAGTGACCAGGGACAGGGGAGGGTCTACAATGAGCAGTTCTTC.

The genes are TRBV15 and TRBJ1-2; D gene uncertain. The CDR3 contains 14 residues. CDR1 LNHNV and CDR2 YYDKDF come from the germline V gene (reference sequence). V was trimmed by 0 bases and J by 8 bases, leaving 13 bases between them. CDR3 in DNA: TGTGCCACCAGCAGAGATAATAGTCCTAACGGCTACACCTTC. Its translation: CATSRDNSPNGYTF.

The V gene is TRBV11-2, the J gene TRBJ2-7, with 11 bases aligning to TRBD2. The CDR3 consists of 15 residues. The germline gives CDR1 SGHAT, CDR2 FQNNGV. V shed 3 bases, J shed 1 base, and the junction held 2 bases outside the gene matches. CDR3 in amino acids: CASSFGTSGSYEQYF. The DNA of the CDR3 is TGTGCCAGCAGCTTCGGGACTAGCGGTTCCTACGAGCAGTACTTC. Based on the CDR3 plus reference TRBV11-2 and TRBJ2-7, the full variable domain is EAGVAQSPRYKIIEKRQSVAFWCNPISGHATLYWYQQILGQGPKLLIQFQNNGVVDDSQLPKDRFSAERLKGVDSTLKIQPAKLEDSAVYLCASSFGTSGSYEQYFGPGTRLTVT.

The sample holds a few counts of this clone. The CDR3 sequence: CASSPPSGTNEQYF. The CDR3 DNA reads TGTGCCAGCTCACCTCCCTCCGGGACAAACGAGCAGTACTTC. The V call is TRBV18, the J call TRBJ2-7; the D gene is possibly TRBD1 (6 bases). This CDR3 contains 14 residues. V was pared by 3 bases and J by 5 bases, with 14 bases between. Germline assignment: CDR1 KGHSH and CDR2 LQKENI.

The genes are TRBV9 and TRBJ2-5; a weak D match, TRBD2 (5 bases). This CDR3 is built from 13 residues. V lost 0 bases and J lost 3, with 6 bases in between. Germline CDR1 SGDLS, CDR2 YYNGEE. CDR3 sequence reads: CASSVGRKETQYF. The CDR3 coding sequence is TGTGCCAGCAGCGTAGGGAGGAAAGAGACCCAGTACTTC.

This clone was recorded once. The V and J genes are TRBV19 and TRBJ1-1; D perhaps matches TRBD1 (6 bases). V was shortened by 6 bases and J by 3 bases, with 17 bases between the two germline ends. Germline V gene sequence: CDR1 LNHDA, CDR2 SQIVND (reference sequence). The CDR3 totals 15 residues. DNA of the CDR3: TGTGCCAGTAGCCATGGCAGGGGTTTGGACACTGAAGCTTTCTTT. Translating it yields CASSHGRGLDTEAFF.